The 10 T cell receptor beta chains presented below share a single source sample, sequenced in a study of molecular identifiers for immune sequencing clone quantification. Each CDR3 protein is one row after TCRdb ran MiXCR on the PCR reads. This table holds roughly 40,000 distinct CDR3 sequences, about a fifth found once. Material: naive CD8+ T cells from blood, with Jurkat cell RNA spiked in. Described subset: FACS-sorted CD8+CD4-CCR7+CD45RA+ naive T cells. These receptors were taken from a human donor in good health. Some libraries in this study had Jurkat cell RNA spiked in.

This clonotype has only a few counts. V gene TRBV7-9 combines with J gene TRBJ2-7; 7 nucleotides agree with TRBD2. Trimming cost V 5 bases and J 1 base; bases outside gene matches: 8. From germline, CDR1 is SEHNR and CDR2 FQNEAQ (reference sequence). This CDR3 comprises 15 residues. CDR3 coding DNA: TGTGCCAGCAGCGGCTTGGGGGGGGGATCCTACGAGCAGTACTTC. Translation: CASSGLGGGSYEQYF. The full variable domain, rest sourced from reference TRBV7-9 and TRBJ2-7, is DTGVSQNPRHKITKRGQNVTFRCDPISEHNRLYWYRQTLGQGPEFLTYFQNEAQLEKSRLLSDRFSAERPKGSFSTLEIQRTEQGDSAMYLCASSGLGGGSYEQYFGPGTRLTVT.

This clonotype was counted at least ten times. This sequence joins TRBV4-1 and TRBJ2-5; D gene ambiguous. The CDR3 has 17 residues. Germline CDR1 and CDR2: MGHRA and YSYEKL. V was trimmed by 1 base and J by 5 bases, leaving 20 bases between them. The CDR3 region has the DNA TGCGCCAGCAGCCAAGTAATAGGAGCCTCACCGGACGAGACCCAGTACTTC. As protein: CASSQVIGASPDETQYF.

In its sample, this clonotype was seen many times. The chain links TRBV12-3 or TRBV12-4 to TRBJ1-1; D may be TRBD1 (5 bases). Trimming took off 5 bases at V and 4 bases at J, with 11 bases between the two ends. The CDR3 loop spans 13 amino acids. CDR3 nucleotides: TGTGCCAGCAGTACCCAGGGCGGCACTGAAGCTTTCTTT. Translating gives CASSTQGGTEAFF.

This clonotype was picked up many times. J is TRBJ2-3 and V is TRBV12-3 or TRBV12-4; D gene unclear. The V and J ends lost 5 bases and 4 bases respectively, with 4 bases between them. The CDR3 consists of 11 residues. The CDR3 sequence: CASSVADTQYF. CDR3 nucleotide sequence: TGTGCCAGCAGTGTTGCAGATACGCAGTATTTT.

This clonotype showed up just a few times. The DNA of the CDR3 is TGTGCCAGCAGTTCACAGGGGGCGGGTGAAAAACTGTTTTTT. Its translation is CASSSQGAGEKLFF. V and J are TRBV28 and TRBJ1-4; TRBD1 matches 9 bases. The CDR3 sequence is 14 residues long. Germline V gene sequence: CDR1 MDHEN, CDR2 SYDVKM. With V trimmed by 4 bases and J by 7 bases, 4 bases remained unmatched.

This clonotype was detected many times. This chain links TRBV21-1 with TRBJ1-2. TRBV21-1 is classified as a pseudogene. The CDR3 totals 12 residues. CDR3 protein: CASSIKVYGYTF. As DNA, the CDR3 is TGTGCCAGCAGCATCAAAGTCTATGGCTACACCTTC.

This clonotype occurred many times. The V call is TRBV7-6, the J call TRBJ2-5, with 9 bases matching TRBD2. Germline V lookup: CDR1 SGHVS, CDR2 FNYEAQ. The V segment lost 3 bases and the J segment 3 bases; nucleotides outside the gene matches: 20. The CDR3 contains 20 residues. The CDR3: CASSFLPRGGAGGIEETQYF. CDR3 coding DNA: TGTGCCAGCAGCTTTTTACCCCGAGGTGGAGCGGGAGGAATCGAAGAGACCCAGTACTTC.

This clonotype was found many times. This chain's CDR3 is CASSQALNEQFF. The CDR3 coding sequence is TGCGCCAGCAGCCAAGCTCTCAATGAGCAGTTCTTC. The V call is TRBV4-1, the J call TRBJ2-1; D is unclear. V lost 1 base and J 6 bases, leaving 4 bases between the germline ends. From germline, CDR1 is MGHRA and CDR2 YSYEKL. The CDR3 sequence is 12 residues long.

Details on this clonotype: A read error may be the cause here, since a much bigger clone is one base away. This sequence joins TRBV7-9 and TRBJ2-3; D uncertain. The V end lost 11 bases, the J end lost 2 bases, and 17 bases lay between the germline ends. The V gene's germline CDR1 is SEHNR and CDR2 FQNEAQ (reference sequence). CDR3 length: 14 residues. The CDR3 loop is CAGNSGRPTDTQYF. CDR3 nucleotides: TGTGCCGGCAACTCCGGACGGCCCACAGATACGCAGTATTTT.

This clonotype was counted many times. The chain is built from TRBV9 and TRBJ2-1; D is uncertain. The V and J ends lost 1 base and 8 bases respectively, with 13 bases between them. CDR3 length: 14 amino acids. Germline V gene lookup returns CDR1 SGDLS and CDR2 YYNGEE. The CDR3 DNA sequence: TGTGCCAGCAGCGTATCCCCCGGGCCGTATGAGCAGTTCTTC. Protein: CASSVSPGPYEQFF.